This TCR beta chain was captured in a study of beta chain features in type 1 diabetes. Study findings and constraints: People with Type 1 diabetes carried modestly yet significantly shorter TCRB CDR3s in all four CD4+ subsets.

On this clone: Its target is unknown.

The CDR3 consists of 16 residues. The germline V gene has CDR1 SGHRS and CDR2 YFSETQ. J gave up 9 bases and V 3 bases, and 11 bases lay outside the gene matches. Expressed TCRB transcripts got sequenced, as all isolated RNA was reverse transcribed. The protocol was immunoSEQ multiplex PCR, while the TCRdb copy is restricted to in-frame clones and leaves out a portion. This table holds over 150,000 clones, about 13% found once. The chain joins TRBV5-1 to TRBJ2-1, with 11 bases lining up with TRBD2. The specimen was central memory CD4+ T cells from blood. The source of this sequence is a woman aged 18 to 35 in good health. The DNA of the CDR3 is TGCGCCAGCAGCTCTCTCACTAGCGGGAGAACCGGTGAGCAGTTCTTC. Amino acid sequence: CASSSLTSGRTGEQFF.